This record looks at one T cell receptor (beta chain) sequence and its context. Its antigen remains unknown. The data belong to a study of T cells in localized non-small cell lung cancer. Broader study findings: There was an association of higher blood T cell density with longer overall survival.

This CDR3 is 17 amino acids long. The V segment lost 3 bases and the J segment 4 bases; nucleotides outside the gene matches: 13. The germline gives CDR1 SGHDT, CDR2 YYEEEE. Profiled with immunoSEQ multiplex PCR; TCRdb holds only in-frame clones, not every one. The sample has 9,500 to 11,000 clones; 82% are singletons. The sample was peripheral blood mononuclear cells, taken before any cancer treatment. This TCR was recovered from an older female donor with stage II lung adenocarcinoma. The chain recombines TRBV5-6 with TRBJ1-2, with TRBD1 identical over 9 bases. CDR3 coding DNA: TGTGCCAGCAGCTCTTACCAGGGACAGGGAGGGACCTATGGCTACACCTTC. It yields the protein CASSSYQGQGGTYGYTF. Together with reference TRBV5-6 and TRBJ1-2, the CDR3 gives the full variable domain: DAGVTQSPTHLIKTRGQQVTLRCSPKSGHDTVSWYQQALGQGPQFIFQYYEEEERQRGNFPDRFSGHQFPNYSSELNVNALLLGDSALYLCASSSYQGQGGTYGYTFGSGTRLTVV.